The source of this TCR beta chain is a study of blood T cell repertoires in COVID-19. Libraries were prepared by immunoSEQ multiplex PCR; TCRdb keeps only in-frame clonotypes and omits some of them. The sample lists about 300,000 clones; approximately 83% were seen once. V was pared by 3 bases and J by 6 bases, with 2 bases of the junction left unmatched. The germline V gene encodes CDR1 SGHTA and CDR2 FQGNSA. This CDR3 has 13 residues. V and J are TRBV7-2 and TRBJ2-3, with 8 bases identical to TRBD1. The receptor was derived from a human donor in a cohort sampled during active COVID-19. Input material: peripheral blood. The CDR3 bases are TGTGCCAGCAGCTTGGACAGGGACGATACGCAGTATTTT. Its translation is CASSLDRDDTQYF.